These 13 T cell receptor beta chains share one sample of origin, sequenced in a study of regulatory T cells in long-lasting Graves disease. Building of the TCR beta libraries involved iRepertoire HTBI primers and Arm-PCR of CDR3 regions. Using its own MiXCR run on the multiplex PCR reads, TCRdb lists one record per CDR3 protein. The sample contains roughly 500,000 distinct CDR3 sequences, less than 25% of which appear only once. Noted time point: persistent/refractory GD, antithyroid drugs over 5 years with positive TRAb. With RNA extracted from PBMCs as input, the TCR library was made. The input for sequencing was peripheral blood mononuclear cells (PBMCs), taken when the disease was refractory, from a patient treated with antithyroid drugs. The receptors here all came from a female donor with Graves disease.

This clonotype was detected only a few times. The chain is built from TRBV27 and TRBJ1-5; perhaps TRBD1 as D (6 bases). The V end lost 3 bases, the J end lost 1 base, and 16 bases lay between the germline ends. The CDR3 length is 17 residues. Germline CDR1 is MNHEY and CDR2 is SMNVEV (reference sequence). CDR3 sequence: CASSFAPTGRSNQPQHF. The CDR3, as DNA: TGTGCCAGCAGTTTCGCCCCCACAGGGCGAAGCAATCAGCCCCAGCATTTT.

The table lists this clonotype with many counts. The chain has TRBV28 and TRBJ2-7; D gene unclear. Germline CDR1 is MDHEN and CDR2 is SYDVKM. Between the trimmed V and J ends, which lost 3 bases and 4 bases, there was a span of 13 bases. CDR3 length equals 14 residues. The CDR3 spells CASSFGSPGYEQYF. The DNA of the CDR3 is TGTGCCAGCAGTTTCGGATCCCCCGGGTACGAGCAGTACTTC.

This clonotype has a handful of counts. This sequence joins TRBV10-3 and TRBJ1-5, with a weak D call TRBD1 (5 bases). With 6 bases removed from V and 1 base from J, the gap between germline ends came to 10 bases. Germline V CDR1 and CDR2: ENHRY, SYGVKD. The CDR3 covers 14 residues. The CDR3 region has the DNA TGTGCCATCAGGATTCAGGGAAGCAATCAGCCCCAGCATTTT. Translated: CAIRIQGSNQPQHF.

With respect to this clonotype: This could be a read error, since a much larger clone is one nucleotide away. This chain uses TRBV12-3 or TRBV12-4 with TRBJ2-6; no clear D. The CDR3 runs to 15 residues. V lost 6 bases and J lost 2, with 11 bases in between. The CDR3 loop reads CASSSLGTGANVLTF. The CDR3 DNA is TGTGCCAGCAGCTCATTGGGAACTGGGGCCAACGTCCTGACTTTC.

This clonotype was found many times. This chain links TRBV11-2 with TRBJ2-7; 8 nucleotides match TRBD1. Germline CDR1 SGHAT, CDR2 FQNNGV. The CDR3 consists of 15 residues. Unmatched junction bases numbered 5, after V lost 2 bases and J lost 2 bases. CDR3 nucleotide sequence: TGTGCCAGCAGCTTACAGGGACAGGATCCCTACGAGCAGTACTTC. As protein: CASSLQGQDPYEQYF.

This clonotype was observed a single time. The rearrangement uses TRBV5-1 and TRBJ2-2; D might be TRBD2 (5 bases). The CDR3 contains 12 residues. Trimming shortened V by 5 bases and J by 5 bases, and 7 bases separated the two germline ends. CDR1 is SGHRS, CDR2 YFSETQ, per germline. CDR3 region: CASRGETGELFF. CDR3 nucleotide sequence: TGCGCCAGCAGGGGAGAGACCGGGGAGCTGTTTTTT.

V and J are TRBV3-1 and TRBJ2-2, with 7 bases that match TRBD2. CDR3 length: 17 amino acids. Germline V gene data show CDR1 as LGHDT and CDR2 as YNNKEL (reference sequence). After removal of 2 bases from V and 0 bases from J, the junction contained 6 bases not matched to a gene. CDR3 protein: CASSQPSAGANTGELFF. CDR3 sequence (DNA): TGTGCCAGCAGCCAACCAAGCGCGGGAGCGAACACCGGGGAGCTGTTTTTT.

This clonotype was seen at least ten times. This rearrangement joins TRBV6-2 or TRBV6-3 to TRBJ1-1, with unresolved D. Per germline, CDR1 MNHEY and CDR2 SVGEGT. CDR3 length: 13 amino acids. V shed 3 bases and J shed 8 bases, with 13 bases lying between them. The CDR3 region is CASSYRAAMEAFF. The CDR3 DNA follows: TGTGCCAGCAGTTATCGGGCCGCTATGGAAGCTTTCTTT.

This clonotype was seen a handful of times. The CDR3 sequence is CASSFTGPPYEQYF. CDR3 DNA: TGTGCCAGCAGTTTTACCGGGCCCCCCTACGAGCAGTACTTC. The chain links TRBV28 to TRBJ2-7; D is unresolved. This CDR3 has 14 residues. Looked up from germline, CDR1 is MDHEN and CDR2 is SYDVKM. V was shortened by 3 bases and J by 2 bases, with 11 bases between the two germline ends.

This clonotype showed up many times. The gene calls are TRBV30 and TRBJ2-7; TRBD1 agrees at 7 bases. Germline-derived CDR1 and CDR2 are GTSNPN and SVGIG (reference sequence). CDR3 size: 12 residues. Trimming removed 4 bases from V and 1 base from J; junction bases left unmatched: 1. The CDR3 DNA sequence: TGTGCCTGGAAGGGACAGTCCTACGAGCAGTACTTC. This codes for CAWKGQSYEQYF.

Many counts were recorded for this clonotype. The rearrangement uses TRBV6-1 and TRBJ1-2; 11 nucleotides align to TRBD1. Germline V lookup: CDR1 MNHNS, CDR2 SASEGT. V shed 6 bases, J shed 5 bases, and the junction held 8 bases outside the gene matches. The CDR3 length is 15 residues. CDR3 in amino acids: CASRAGTGGPYGYTF. The CDR3 nucleotides are TGTGCCAGCAGGGCCGGGACAGGGGGGCCGTATGGCTACACCTTC.

This clonotype was seen ten or more times. The V and J genes are TRBV7-2 and TRBJ1-5; D is uncertain. V was trimmed by 1 base and J by 6 bases, leaving 10 bases between them. This CDR3 region has 14 residues. CDR1 SGHTA and CDR2 FQGNSA come from the germline V gene. The DNA of the CDR3 is TGTGCCAGCAGCTTAGAAGGGTTGGGTCAGCCCCAGCATTTT. It encodes CASSLEGLGQPQHF.

Only a few counts were recorded for this clonotype. This chain links TRBV4-1 with TRBJ1-1, with D perhaps matching TRBD1 (5 bases). Trimming shortened V by 2 bases and J by 4 bases, and 11 bases separated the two germline ends. The CDR3 has 14 amino acids. Germline V lookup: CDR1 MGHRA, CDR2 YSYEKL. DNA for the CDR3: TGCGCCAGCAGCCAAATGGGGGAGGGCACTGAAGCTTTCTTT. Its translation: CASSQMGEGTEAFF.